These 17 T cell receptor beta chains were all obtained from the same sample, sequenced in a study of T cells in Graves' hyperthyroidism and ophthalmopathy. TCR beta CDR3 regions were amplified from RNA. During a first-round RT-PCR of the TCR CDR3, the HTBI primer set was used. Via MiXCR, TCRdb re-called the multiplex PCR reads, giving one row per CDR3 protein. Of hundreds of thousands of distinct CDR3 sequences listed, less than 20% were seen once; the top ten hold approximately 7.5%. The material sequenced was blood. These receptors originate from a woman between 18 and 29 years old with Graves' hyperthyroidism.

This clonotype was recorded a few times. The chain combines TRBV5-8 with TRBJ2-1, with TRBD1 matching 7 bases. V was pared by 5 bases and J by 8 bases, with 7 bases of the junction left unmatched. This CDR3 comprises 13 residues. Looked up from germline, CDR1 is SGHTS and CDR2 is YDEGEE. Here the CDR3 reads CASSYDRDDEQFF. In DNA form, the CDR3 reads TGTGCCAGCAGTTACGACAGGGATGATGAGCAGTTCTTC.

In regard to this clonotype: A much larger clone sits a single nucleotide away, making a read error possible. CDR3 bases: TGTGCCTGGAGTGGTAACTGGCCGGGGGACGAGCAGTACTTC. It translates to CAWSGNWPGDEQYF. This chain connects TRBV30 to TRBJ2-7; a possible D gene is TRBD2 (6 bases). The CDR3 contains 14 residues. V was trimmed by 1 base and J by 5 bases, leaving 15 bases between them. Germline V lookup: CDR1 GTSNPN, CDR2 SVGIG (reference sequence).

In its sample, this clonotype was seen many times. The chain recombines TRBV12-3 or TRBV12-4 with TRBJ2-1; TRBD2 aligns across 8 bases. This CDR3 has 13 amino acids. The junction had 5 bases not matched to a gene; V was cut back by 7 bases and J by 6 bases. The CDR3 region is CASTSREGNEQFF. CDR3 nucleotide sequence: TGTGCCAGCACCTCCCGGGAGGGCAATGAGCAGTTCTTC.

As concerns this clonotype: A much larger clone lies one base from this, so it may be a read error. The J gene is TRBJ2-4, the V gene TRBV18; D uncertain. Germline V CDR1 and CDR2: KGHSH, LQKENI. The CDR3 covers 15 residues. The CDR3 sequence: CAGSPLARAKNIQYF. Here the CDR3 DNA reads TGTGCCGGCTCACCACTTGCGCGAGCCAAAAACATTCAGTACTTC.

This rearrangement joins TRBV12-5 to TRBJ1-5; unclear D gene. This CDR3 is built from 15 residues. Germline V lookup: CDR1 LGHNT, CDR2 FRNRAP. V was clipped by 1 base and J by 3 bases, with 10 bases between them. CDR3 amino acids: CASGLGGDFNQPQHF. CDR3 DNA: TGTGCTAGTGGTTTGGGCGGAGACTTCAATCAGCCCCAGCATTTT.

At least ten counts were recorded for this clonotype. This chain joins TRBV14 and TRBJ2-2; D is unclear. Germline V gene lookup returns CDR1 SGHDN and CDR2 FVKESK. The CDR3 runs 16 residues. V shed 2 bases and J shed 0 bases, with 10 bases lying between them. This chain's CDR3 is CASSQTLPANTGELFF. CDR3 nucleotide sequence: TGTGCCAGCAGCCAAACGCTGCCCGCGAACACCGGGGAGCTGTTTTTT.

The table lists this clonotype with a few counts. The gene calls are TRBV12-5 and TRBJ2-1, with TRBD2 matching 14 bases. Germline lookup yields CDR1 LGHNT and CDR2 FRNRAP. V trimming: 2 bases; J trimming: 4 bases; junction bases outside the gene matches: 4. CDR3 length: 17 amino acids. CDR3 coding DNA: TGTGCTAGTGGTTTGCGACTAGCGGGGGGGGGTTACAATGAGCAGTTCTTC. As protein: CASGLRLAGGGYNEQFF.

This clonotype was found many times. The chain is built from TRBV20-1 and TRBJ2-7; 8 bases align to TRBD1. This CDR3 spans 11 amino acids. CDR1 DFQATT and CDR2 SNEGSKA come from the germline V gene (reference sequence). CDR3 amino acids: CNAQGAYEQYF. CDR3 in DNA: TGCAATGCCCAGGGGGCATACGAGCAGTACTTC.

The table lists this clonotype with many counts. V gene TRBV2 combines with J gene TRBJ2-3; D is possibly TRBD1 or TRBD2 (6 bases each). The CDR3 runs 12 residues. Germline V lookup: CDR1 SNHLY, CDR2 FYNNEI. Trimming took 3 bases from V and 9 from J, leaving 10 bases between them. DNA for the CDR3: TGTGCCAGCAGTGAGACGGGGGCCACGCAGTATTTT. Its translation is CASSETGATQYF.

This chain uses TRBV14 with TRBJ1-4; 8 bases agree with TRBD1. The CDR3 covers 16 residues. The germline V gene has CDR1 SGHDN and CDR2 FVKESK. The V and J ends lost 5 bases and 7 bases, in that order; junction bases with no gene match: 12. The CDR3 loop is CASSAHRGKSGEKLFF. CDR3 DNA: TGTGCCAGCAGCGCCCACAGGGGGAAGAGCGGTGAAAAACTGTTTTTT.

This clonotype was observed many times. The chain joins TRBV2 to TRBJ2-1; D possibly corresponds to TRBD2 (6 bases). CDR3 size: 14 residues. Trimming stripped 3 bases from V and 8 bases from J, with 14 bases between. Germline loops: CDR1 SNHLY, CDR2 FYNNEI. The CDR3 region has the DNA TGTGCCAGCAGTGAGACTAGGGGTATCCATGAGCAGTTCTTC. Translated: CASSETRGIHEQFF.

A word on this clonotype: A read error may account for a junction end that differs from germline. The chain recombines TRBV7-2 with TRBJ2-7; 8 bases fit TRBD2. The CDR3 sequence is 15 residues long. Germline V lookup: CDR1 SGHTA, CDR2 FQGNSA. The CDR3 spells CASSYTSGASYERYF. DNA for the CDR3: TGTGCCAGCAGCTATACTAGCGGAGCTTCCTACGAGCGGTACTTC. The variable domain in full, with the rest retrieved from reference TRBV7-2 and TRBJ2-7, is GAGVSQSPSNKVTEKGKDVELRCDPISGHTALYWYRQSLGQGLEFLIYFQGNSAPDKSGLPSDRFSAERTGGSVSTLTIQRTQQEDSAVYLCASSYTSGASYERYFGPGTRLTVT.

A remark on this clonotype: A clone one base away is much larger, so this may be a read error. The chain joins TRBV7-8 to TRBJ2-7; no definite D call. The V gene's germline CDR1 is SGHVS and CDR2 FQNEAQ. The CDR3 runs 12 residues. As DNA, the CDR3 is TGTGCCTGCAGCTTAGTTTTCCACGAGCAGTACTTC. It specifies CACSLVFHEQYF.

This clonotype was observed at least ten times. The chain employs TRBV28 and TRBJ2-4; D is unclear. The V gene lost 8 bases and the J gene lost 0 bases, with 5 bases spanning the gap. CDR1 and CDR2 (germline): MDHEN, SYDVKM. This CDR3 has 12 amino acids. The CDR3 nucleotides read TGTGCCAGCGGATCAGCCAAAAACATTCAGTACTTC. Its protein is CASGSAKNIQYF.

This clonotype turned up a few times. The chain links TRBV7-9 to TRBJ2-1, with 9 bases identical to TRBD2. Germline V CDR1 and CDR2: SEHNR, FQNEAQ (reference sequence). This CDR3 has 21 residues. The V and J ends lost 0 bases and 5 bases, in that order; junction bases with no gene match: 20. This CDR3 is CASSLARALGTSSGINNEQFF. CDR3 DNA sequence: TGTGCCAGCAGCTTAGCGCGGGCTCTAGGGACTAGCAGCGGGATAAACAATGAGCAGTTCTTC.

A few counts support this clonotype. The J gene is TRBJ2-7, the V gene TRBV4-1, with D possibly called TRBD1 or TRBD2 (5 bases each). CDR1 MGHRA and CDR2 YSYEKL come from the germline V gene. The CDR3 has 15 amino acids. Trimming took 0 bases from V and 2 from J, leaving 11 bases between them. CDR3 bases: TGCGCCAGCAGCCAAGATCAAAGAGGGGCCTACGAGCAGTACTTC. This translates into CASSQDQRGAYEQYF.

This clonotype came up many times. This chain uses TRBV11-2 with TRBJ2-7; the match to TRBD1 covers 8 bases. With V trimmed by 5 bases and J by 2 bases, 8 bases remained unmatched. The CDR3 covers 15 residues. CDR1 is SGHAT, CDR2 FQNNGV, per germline. The CDR3 region has the DNA TGTGCCAGCAGCCCAAGCCGGGACAGGCCCTACGAGCAGTACTTC. Translating it yields CASSPSRDRPYEQYF.